This T cell receptor beta chain is drawn from a study of shared clonotypes between healthy human individuals. CDR1 is LNHDA, CDR2 SQIVND, per germline (reference sequence). The CDR3 totals 17 residues. With 6 bases clipped from V and 0 bases from J, the junction kept 9 bases outside the gene matches. Each subset's genomic DNA was shared equally among a number of immunoSEQ plates. Libraries were prepared by immunoSEQ multiplex PCR; TCRdb keeps only in-frame clonotypes and omits some of them. The table lists approximately 2,200,000 clones, just over 90% of them singletons, with around 1.7% in the top ten. The study's findings and limits: Lower generation probabilities were found for non-shared clonotypes than for those shared by all four donors. Estimated clonotype richness was generally higher in naive than memory subsets.

Naive CD8 cells, CD45RO-negative and positively selected for CCR7, excluded terminally differentiated effector memory CD45RA+ cells. The donors were all Caucasian adults (living in Nashville, Tennessee). This clone showed up just once. Its antigen remains unidentified. This sequence joins TRBV19 and TRBJ1-5, with TRBD1 identical over 9 bases. The clonotype was recovered from a man younger than 35 in good health. Some clones in this sample may be carry-over from other donors' samples. Source material: naive CD8+ T cells from PBMCs. CDR3 bases: TGTGCCAGTAGCCCCGGGACAGGGTTTTATAGCAATCAGCCCCAGCATTTT. Translating gives CASSPGTGFYSNQPQHF. The complete variable domain, with remaining parts taken from reference TRBV19 and TRBJ1-5, reads DGGITQSPKYLFRKEGQNVTLSCEQNLNHDAMYWYRQDPGQGLRLIYYSQIVNDFQKGDIAEGYSVSREKKESFPLTVTSAQKNPTAFYLCASSPGTGFYSNQPQHFGDGTRLSIL.